This TCR beta chain comes out of a study of cytomegalovirus exposure and HLA in healthy donors. Notes on the study in general: Usually a TCR sequence was rare, but some public TCRs were found in many donors.

The donors were members of the validation cohort comprising over 90 subjects, separate from the roughly 650-subject first cohort. Between the trimmed V and J ends, which lost 0 bases and 7 bases, there was a span of 4 bases. Per germline, CDR1 SGHRS and CDR2 YFSETQ. The CDR3 length is 12 residues. Clones were read by immunoSEQ multiplex PCR, and TCRdb kept only the in-frame ones, dropping some. The sample includes more than 250,000 clones, 90% of them seen just once. As regards this clone: What it recognizes is unknown.

The receptor was isolated from a woman in her twenties or thirties in good health and CMV-seronegative. Sequences were obtained from PBMCs. This sequence joins TRBV5-1 and TRBJ2-2; no definite D call. The CDR3 DNA sequence: TGCGCCAGCAGCTTGGACGGCGGGGAGCTGTTTTTT. It yields the protein CASSLDGGELFF.